This T cell receptor beta chain was identified in a study of cytomegalovirus exposure and HLA in healthy donors. Points from the study as a whole: Researchers reported from a later analysis that most CMV-associated TCR beta chains appeared HLA-restricted.

The PCR was carried out with 60 Vbeta primers and 13 Jbeta primers. Produced via immunoSEQ multiplex PCR; TCRdb's table is partial and in-frame only. Altogether roughly 150,000 clones are present, about 80% being singletons, with the ten largest covering about 0.62%. This clone has more than one count but fewer than ten. Its antigen is currently unknown. This CDR3 has 12 residues. Germline assignment: CDR1 SQVTM and CDR2 ANQGSEA. Trimming left V 6 bases short and J 0 bases short, with 7 bases between. This chain joins TRBV29-1 and TRBJ2-3, with D perhaps matching TRBD1 (6 bases). This clonotype was obtained from a male donor in good health and CMV-seronegative. Sequenced material: PBMCs. CDR3 DNA sequence: TGCAGCGTCCAGGGGAGCACAGATACGCAGTATTTT. This translates into CSVQGSTDTQYF.